This T cell receptor beta chain was identified in a study of monozygotic twins with inflammatory bowel disease. TCRdb reprocessed the 5' RACE reads, with one entry per CDR3 protein and no DNA. Its table lists over 100,000 distinct CDR3 sequences. The CDR3 runs 15 residues. From germline, CDR1 is SGHRS and CDR2 YFSETQ. This receptor was identified in a human donor with ulcerative colitis or Crohn's disease, or a healthy co-twin of an affected twin (not recorded which). V and J are TRBV5-1 and TRBJ2-7. The sequencing sample was made of blood. The CDR3 region is CASSLEGSDTYEQYF.